Below are 28 T cell receptor beta chains sequenced from a single sample in a study of blood T cell repertoires in COVID-19. Libraries were prepared by immunoSEQ multiplex PCR; TCRdb keeps only in-frame clonotypes and omits some of them. The sample lists tens of thousands of clones, 91% occurring once. The source material was peripheral blood. The source of these receptors is a man aged 60 to 75 with acute or convalescent COVID-19.

The chain joins TRBV4-1 to TRBJ1-2, with 7 bases that match TRBD1. The CDR3 has 15 residues. The ends lost 0 bases at V and 4 bases at J; junction bases unmatched: 5. Germline values: CDR1 MGHRA, CDR2 YSYEKL. The CDR3 DNA reads as TGCGCCAGCAGCCAAGATACAGGGGAGAGCTATGGCTACACCTTC. This encodes CASSQDTGESYGYTF.

This sequence joins TRBV18 and TRBJ1-5; tentatively, D is TRBD1 (5 bases). The CDR3 has 16 amino acids. V shed 3 bases and J shed 4 bases, with 16 bases lying between them. Per germline, CDR1 KGHSH and CDR2 LQKENI. The CDR3 coding sequence is TGTGCCAGCTCACCGACTTCGGGGGTGGGGAATCAGCCCCAGCATTTT. This gives the protein CASSPTSGVGNQPQHF.

This clone occurred once. V is TRBV6-5 and J is TRBJ1-2, with 8 bases fitting TRBD1. Looked up from germline, CDR1 is MNHEY and CDR2 is SVGAGI. The V gene end was trimmed by 6 bases and the J gene end by 1 base; junction bases not matched to a gene: 4. The CDR3 runs 14 residues. CDR3 sequence (DNA): TGTGCCAGCAGCGGCACAGGGGGTAACTATGGCTACACCTTC. Protein product: CASSGTGGNYGYTF.

The J gene is TRBJ2-1, the V gene TRBV19; 7 nucleotides match TRBD2. CDR1 LNHDA and CDR2 SQIVND come from the germline V gene (reference sequence). V lost 6 bases, J lost 4 bases, and 3 bases stayed unmatched. This CDR3 comprises 13 residues. CDR3 nucleotides: TGTGCCAGTAGGCGAGCGGGGTACAATGAGCAGTTCTTC. Encoded protein: CASRRAGYNEQFF.

V usage is TRBV11-3 and J usage is TRBJ2-1; 7 nucleotides match TRBD2. This CDR3 region has 17 residues. Germline values: CDR1 SGHNT, CDR2 YENEEA. The junction had 12 bases not matched to a gene; V was cut back by 4 bases and J by 3 bases. CDR3 region: CASSSSLAGEFYNEQFF. In DNA, the CDR3 is TGTGCCAGCAGCTCCTCCTTAGCGGGTGAATTCTACAATGAGCAGTTCTTC.

The chain combines TRBV6-6 with TRBJ2-5; D may be TRBD1 (6 bases). Trimming cost V 5 bases and J 5 bases, with 18 bases left between them. The CDR3 extends over 15 amino acids. Germline CDR1 reads MNHNY; CDR2 reads SVGAGI (reference sequence). CDR3 in amino acids: CASSPRQGWFETQYF. The CDR3 nucleotides read TGTGCCAGCAGTCCCCGCCAGGGGTGGTTTGAGACCCAGTACTTC.

CDR3 DNA: TGTGCCAGCAGCCCAACCCGTCTGGGCCGCTCCTATTTGGATTCACCCCTCCACTTT. Its protein is CASSPTRLGRSYLDSPLHF. The chain employs TRBV3-1 (or the pseudogene TRBV3-2) and TRBJ1-6; D is uncertain. V dropped 4 bases and J dropped 8 bases, with 27 bases sitting between them. This CDR3 is built from 19 residues. CDR1 is LGHDT and CDR2 is YNNKEL in the germline V gene (reference sequence).

The J gene is TRBJ1-1, the V gene TRBV24-1; the D gene is possibly TRBD1 (6 bases). This CDR3 region has 15 residues. V gave up 4 bases and J gave up 4 bases, with 15 bases separating them. Germline CDR1 reads KGHDR; CDR2 reads SFDVKD. CDR3 in DNA: TGTGCCACCAGTGACCCCCGCAGGGGCGGCACTGAAGCTTTCTTT. Translating it yields CATSDPRRGGTEAFF.

This rearrangement joins TRBV10-3 to TRBJ2-1, with 8 bases lining up with TRBD2. Germline assignment: CDR1 ENHRY and CDR2 SYGVKD. This CDR3 region has 16 residues. Germline trimming cut 4 bases from V and 0 bases from J; bases unmatched to any gene: 5. The CDR3, as DNA: TGTGCCATCAGTGGACTAGCGTTAAGCTCCTACAATGAGCAGTTCTTC. It yields the protein CAISGLALSSYNEQFF.

This clone appeared once. The CDR3, as DNA: TGTGCCAGCAGTTTACTGGCCAGGGTGAACGAGCAGTACTTC. It translates to CASSLLARVNEQYF. The chain combines TRBV28 with TRBJ2-7, with TRBD1 as a possible D gene (5 bases). The germline gives CDR1 MDHEN, CDR2 SYDVKM. Trimming stripped 2 bases from V and 5 bases from J, with 13 bases between. The CDR3 loop spans 14 amino acids.

Only a few counts were recorded for this clone. V is TRBV28 and J is TRBJ1-2; 9 bases fit TRBD1. J gave up 6 bases and V 8 bases, and 4 bases lay outside the gene matches. The germline CDR1 and CDR2 sequences are MDHEN and SYDVKM. The CDR3 is made up of 12 amino acids. The CDR3 protein is CASYRGRDGYTF. CDR3 DNA: TGTGCCAGCTACAGGGGGCGCGATGGCTACACCTTC.

The J gene is TRBJ2-3, the V gene TRBV10-3, with 13 positions matching TRBD2. With V trimmed by 4 bases and J by 3 bases, 4 bases remained unmatched. This CDR3 is built from 16 residues. Germline values: CDR1 ENHRY, CDR2 SYGVKD. The CDR3 DNA reads TGTGCCATCAGTGGGACTAGCGGGAGATCGACAGATACGCAGTATTTT. It yields the protein CAISGTSGRSTDTQYF.

As for this clone: This CDR3 is also generated by other DNA sequences in the sample. The rearrangement uses TRBV5-1 and TRBJ2-1, with TRBD2 matching 10 bases. Germline V gene data show CDR1 as SGHRS and CDR2 as YFSETQ. The CDR3 is 15 residues long. V shed 0 bases, J shed 6 bases, and the junction held 3 bases outside the gene matches. The CDR3 DNA follows: TGCGCCAGCAGCTTGGGTCTAGCGGGAGCCAATGAGCAGTTCTTC. Protein: CASSLGLAGANEQFF.

The gene calls are TRBV3-1 (or the pseudogene TRBV3-2) and TRBJ2-3; TRBD1 aligns across 7 bases. Losses at the gene ends were 0 bases for V and 6 bases for J; bases not matched to a gene: 15. Per germline, CDR1 LGHDT and CDR2 YNNKEL (reference sequence). CDR3 length: 18 residues. The chain's CDR3 is CASSQEALPGQRRDTQYF. The CDR3 nucleotides read TGTGCCAGCAGCCAAGAGGCCTTACCGGGACAGAGACGGGATACGCAGTATTTT.

The rearrangement joins TRBV7-2 to TRBJ1-3; D not resolved. The CDR3 contains 15 residues. Germline CDR1 and CDR2: SGHTA and FQGNSA. Trimming took 4 bases from V and 0 from J, leaving 10 bases between them. CDR3 sequence reads: CASSYNVASGNTIYF. As DNA, the CDR3 is TGTGCCAGCAGCTACAATGTCGCCTCTGGAAACACCATATATTTT.

The table lists this clone with a count of one. V is TRBV19 and J is TRBJ1-1, with 7 bases identical to TRBD1. Germline CDR1 is LNHDA and CDR2 is SQIVND (reference sequence). This CDR3 region has 13 residues. Trimming at V came to 7 bases and at J to 1 base, leaving 3 bases not matched to a gene. CDR3 region: CASKGQPNTEAFF. The CDR3 bases are TGTGCCAGTAAGGGACAGCCGAACACTGAAGCTTTCTTT.

The chain uses TRBV23-1 and TRBJ1-5; no reliable D call. TRBV23-1 is treated as an ORF (open reading frame) with a function not yet certain. CDR3 length: 16 amino acids. Trimming left V 0 bases short and J 4 bases short, with 13 bases between. For the CDR3, the DNA is TGCGCCAGCAGTCAATCCAACAGACCGTGGAATCAGCCCCAGCATTTT. It yields the protein CASSQSNRPWNQPQHF.

V is TRBV13 and J is TRBJ1-1, with D unclear. CDR1 and CDR2 from the germline V gene are PRHDT and FYEKMQ (reference sequence). CDR3 length equals 14 residues. V was clipped by 3 bases and J by 4 bases, with 12 bases between them. The CDR3 bases are TGTGCCAGCAGCTTGGAGGGCCAGAGCACTGAAGCTTTCTTT. Its translation is CASSLEGQSTEAFF.

The V gene is TRBV6-5, the J gene TRBJ1-2, with a tentative D call TRBD1 (5 bases). Trimming stripped 4 bases from V and 5 bases from J, with 8 bases between. Germline CDR1 and CDR2: MNHEY and SVGAGI. The CDR3 is 12 residues long. The CDR3 region is CASSSDRYGYTF. In nucleotides, the CDR3 is TGTGCCAGCAGTTCCGACAGATATGGCTACACCTTC.

This clone has more than one count but fewer than ten. This chain links TRBV5-5 with TRBJ1-5, with D maybe TRBD1 (6 bases). V was pared by 0 bases and J by 7 bases, with 23 bases between. Germline V gives CDR1 SGHKS, CDR2 YYEKEE (reference sequence). This CDR3 contains 18 residues. CDR3 region: CASSLEGTGLTGKQPQHF. CDR3 coding DNA: TGTGCCAGCAGCTTGGAGGGGACCGGACTCACAGGGAAGCAGCCCCAGCATTTT.

The chain links TRBV13 to TRBJ2-3; TRBD2 matches at 8 bases. The CDR3 is made up of 14 amino acids. CDR1 PRHDT and CDR2 FYEKMQ come from the germline V gene (reference sequence). V shed 5 bases, J shed 6 bases, and the junction held 7 bases outside the gene matches. The CDR3: CASSLGAGGDTQYF. DNA for the CDR3: TGTGCCAGCAGCCTGGGGGCGGGAGGCGATACGCAGTATTTT.

The chain joins TRBV5-1 to TRBJ2-7; the match to TRBD2 covers 13 bases. The CDR3 has 15 amino acids. The trim removed 5 bases at V and 4 bases at J, leaving 6 bases unmatched. Germline-derived CDR1 and CDR2 are SGHRS and YFSETQ. CDR3 sequence (DNA): TGCGCCAGCAGTCTGACGGGACTAGCGGGATACGAGCAGTACTTC. Translated: CASSLTGLAGYEQYF.

This clone was recorded once. The chain is built from TRBV6-5 and TRBJ2-7; D is ambiguous. Trimming took off 0 bases at V and 0 bases at J, with 12 bases between the two ends. This CDR3 spans 16 amino acids. Germline V CDR1 and CDR2: MNHEY, SVGAGI. CDR3 residues: CASSYSSRSSSYEQYF. The CDR3 DNA sequence: TGTGCCAGCAGTTACTCCTCACGATCTAGCTCCTACGAGCAGTACTTC.

This clone was seen once. The V call is TRBV11-3, the J call TRBJ2-1; tentative D call: TRBD2 (5 bases). The germline V and J ends were trimmed by 5 bases and 10 bases, with 12 bases remaining between them. CDR1 is SGHNT, CDR2 YENEEA, per germline. This CDR3 is built from 12 residues. The CDR3 DNA reads as TGTGCCAGCAGCCGAATTCCTAGCGAGCAGTTCTTC. Translated: CASSRIPSEQFF.

The chain links TRBV2 to TRBJ2-1; TRBD1 agrees at 7 bases. This CDR3 region has 14 residues. Trimming took 10 bases from V and 4 from J; bases not matched to a gene: 10. Germline V gene lookup returns CDR1 SNHLY and CDR2 FYNNEI. CDR3 nucleotide sequence: TGTGCCAACCTCCGAGGGGGCTCTTACAATGAGCAGTTCTTC. It is translated as CANLRGGSYNEQFF.

This clone was picked up a small number of times. V and J are TRBV18 and TRBJ2-3; D remains ambiguous. V dropped 1 base and J dropped 3 bases, with 5 bases sitting between them. CDR3 size: 13 residues. The germline CDR1 and CDR2 sequences are KGHSH and LQKENI. CDR3 DNA: TGTGCCAGCTCACCACGGCGGACAGATACGCAGTATTTT. Residues: CASSPRRTDTQYF.

V and J are TRBV10-3 and TRBJ1-1, with a tentative D call TRBD1 (6 bases). The CDR3 contains 14 residues. The germline gives CDR1 ENHRY, CDR2 SYGVKD. V lost 3 bases to trimming and J lost 5 bases, with 13 bases between them. CDR3 protein: CAISDTGRGTEAFF. CDR3 nucleotide sequence: TGTGCCATCAGTGACACAGGGCGCGGGACTGAAGCTTTCTTT.

This chain uses TRBV7-8 with TRBJ1-5; tentatively, D is TRBD1 (5 bases). From germline, CDR1 is SGHVS and CDR2 FQNEAQ. This CDR3 region has 14 residues. Trimming took 1 base from V and 5 from J, leaving 9 bases between them. The CDR3 reads CASSLDAGYQPQHF. The CDR3 coding sequence is TGTGCCAGCAGCTTAGATGCAGGGTATCAGCCCCAGCATTTT.